The present TCR beta chain was sequenced within a study of radiation and T cells in renal cell carcinoma. General study results and limits: Without pretreatment biopsies, baseline tumor clonotype presence was undetermined.

Clones were read by immunoSEQ multiplex PCR, and TCRdb kept only the in-frame ones, dropping some. The data hold 100,000 to 150,000 clones, with roughly 80% observed a single time. This clone showed up just a few times. Its antigen is unidentified. Per the germline V gene, CDR1 is LNHDA and CDR2 is SQIVND (reference sequence). The CDR3 runs to 11 residues. V gave up 6 bases and J gave up 7 bases, with 9 bases separating them. Time point described: baseline pretreatment blood. As to treatment: 15 Gy SBRT to primary tumor, nephrectomy 4 weeks later. The patient's renal cell carcinoma had clear cell pathology.

V is TRBV19 and J is TRBJ1-1; D uncertain. This clonotype was obtained from a woman aged 55-75 years with renal cell carcinoma. The input for sequencing was blood, taken from a patient whose treatment included radiotherapy and nephrectomy. In DNA, the CDR3 is TGTGCCAGTAGCCCCGGGTTTGAAGCTTTCTTT. It yields the protein CASSPGFEAFF. Drawing the rest from reference TRBV19 and TRBJ1-1, the complete variable domain is DGGITQSPKYLFRKEGQNVTLSCEQNLNHDAMYWYRQDPGQGLRLIYYSQIVNDFQKGDIAEGYSVSREKKESFPLTVTSAQKNPTAFYLCASSPGFEAFFGQGTRLTVV.